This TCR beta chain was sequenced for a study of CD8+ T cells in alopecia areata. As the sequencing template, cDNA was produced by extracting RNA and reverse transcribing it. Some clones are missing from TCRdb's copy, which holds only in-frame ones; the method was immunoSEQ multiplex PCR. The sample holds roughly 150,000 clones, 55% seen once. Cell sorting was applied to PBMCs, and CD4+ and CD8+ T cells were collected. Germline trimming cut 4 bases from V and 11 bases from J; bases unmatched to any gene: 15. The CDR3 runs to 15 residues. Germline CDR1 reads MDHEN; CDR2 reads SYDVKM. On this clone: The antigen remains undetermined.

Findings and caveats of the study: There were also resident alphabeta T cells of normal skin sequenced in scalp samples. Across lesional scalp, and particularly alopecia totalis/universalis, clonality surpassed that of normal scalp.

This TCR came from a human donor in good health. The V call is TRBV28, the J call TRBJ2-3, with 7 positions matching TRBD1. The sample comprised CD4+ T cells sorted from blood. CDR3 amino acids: CASSSLTLGTEMQYF. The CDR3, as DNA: TGTGCCAGCAGTTCGCTTACCCTTGGGACAGAGATGCAGTATTTT.